A few counts support the clone carrying this T cell receptor beta chain. Its antigen is still unknown. The germline CDR1 and CDR2 sequences are LNHNV and YYDKDF (reference sequence). The CDR3 contains 15 residues. The J segment lost 2 bases and the V segment lost 2 bases, leaving 4 bases of the junction unmatched. Regarding time point: newly diagnosed GD, antithyroid drugs for less than 3 months. Extracted PBMC RNA gave rise to the TCR library. The data were taken from a study of regulatory T cells in long-lasting Graves disease. Findings of the study overall: TRBV28 was favored in persistent disease, as were TRBJ1-2 and TRBJ2-5.

CDR3 regions were amplified by Arm-PCR using iRepertoire HTBI primers to build TCR beta libraries. Each CDR3 protein gets one entry after TCRdb re-called the multiplex PCR reads with MiXCR. The data show about 400,000 distinct CDR3 sequences, with over 12% seen just once and about 8% held by the top ten. This sample also belongs to another study, concerning T cells in Graves' hyperthyroidism and ophthalmopathy. That source adds: Researchers defined stable Graves' hyperthyroidism as no ophthalmopathy progression within 18 months. Carried out on the TCR CDR3, a first-round RT-PCR used the HTBI primer set.

The clonotype originates from a woman between 40 and 50 years old with Graves disease. V is TRBV15 and J is TRBJ2-7, with TRBD1 matching over 9 bases. The input for sequencing was peripheral blood mononuclear cells (PBMCs), taken at new diagnosis, from a patient treated with antithyroid drugs. DNA of the CDR3: TGTGCCACCAGCAGATCCGGGACAGGGACCTACGAGCAGTACTTC. Protein product: CATSRSGTGTYEQYF.